Below are 22 T cell receptor beta chains sequenced from a single sample in a study of blood T cells in healthy people across ages. It was with a sample-barcoded 5' primer and a J-beta primer mix that a second PCR of about 7 to 12 cycles was run. TCRdb reprocessed the 5' RACE reads via MiXCR and lists one record per CDR3 protein. The repertoire consists of fewer than 2 million distinct CDR3 sequences, with about two fifths occurring once and the leading ten covering under 25%. Sequenced input: blood. The source of these receptors is a human donor in good health.

The chain employs TRBV4-1 and TRBJ2-4, with D perhaps matching TRBD1 (6 bases). This CDR3 is built from 14 residues. Per the germline V gene, CDR1 is MGHRA and CDR2 is YSYEKL. Between the trimmed V and J ends, which lost 2 bases and 11 bases, there was a span of 16 bases. CDR3 DNA sequence: TGCGCCAGCAGCCAACAACAGGGTCGAGGCCTTCAGTACTTC. Its protein product is CASSQQQGRGLQYF.

This clonotype has a count of ten or more. The chain is built from TRBV7-2 and TRBJ1-6; a possible D gene is TRBD1 (5 bases). This CDR3 has 15 residues. The germline V gene encodes CDR1 SGHTA and CDR2 FQGNSA. Trimming shortened V by 6 bases and J by 7 bases, and 16 bases separated the two germline ends. CDR3 bases: TGTGCCAGCAGTTTCCAGACAGTGGCCAATTCACCCCTCCACTTT. This encodes CASSFQTVANSPLHF.

This clonotype has ten or more counts. The CDR3 spells CSVVRNTEAFF. CDR3 nucleotides: TGCAGCGTTGTACGGAACACTGAAGCTTTCTTT. The chain combines TRBV29-1 with TRBJ1-1, with D hard to call. CDR3 length: 11 residues. CDR1 is SQVTM, CDR2 ANQGSEA, per germline. The ends were cut back, 4 bases at V and 1 base at J, with 4 bases in the middle.

This clonotype was counted ten times or more. This chain uses TRBV4-2 with TRBJ2-5; the D gene is possibly TRBD2 (5 bases). V was shortened by 0 bases and J by 5 bases, with 13 bases between the two germline ends. CDR1 is LGHNA, CDR2 YNFKEQ, per germline. The CDR3 consists of 15 residues. In nucleotides, the CDR3 is TGTGCCAGCAGCCAAGATAGGGCTAGCCGTGAGACCCAGTACTTC. Its translation is CASSQDRASRETQYF.

DNA of the CDR3: TGTGCCAGCAAGAGAGCAGGGGGCGTTGAGTTCTTC. This sequence encodes CASKRAGGVEFF. This chain joins TRBV12-3 or TRBV12-4 and TRBJ2-1; 8 nucleotides agree with TRBD1. V was pared by 7 bases and J by 14 bases, with 10 bases of the junction left unmatched. The CDR3 is 12 residues long.

The V gene is TRBV4-1, the J gene TRBJ2-5; no firm D call. CDR3 length equals 13 residues. V was clipped by 1 base and J by 5 bases, with 8 bases between them. The V gene's germline CDR1 is MGHRA and CDR2 YSYEKL. The CDR3 DNA follows: TGCGCCAGCAGCCAAGGACTTTTTGAGACCCAGTACTTC. Translation: CASSQGLFETQYF.

This clonotype has only one observation. The gene calls are TRBV19 and TRBJ1-2, with TRBD1 identical over 7 bases. From germline, CDR1 is LNHDA and CDR2 SQIVND (reference sequence). V lost 9 bases to trimming and J lost 8 bases; unmatched junction nucleotides: 12. The CDR3 covers 13 residues. The CDR3 region has the DNA TGTGCCAGCCTACAGGGGCGCGTCGGCGGCTACACCTTC. Translated, it gives CASLQGRVGGYTF.

V usage is TRBV4-3 and J usage is TRBJ2-4, with TRBD2 as a possible D gene (5 bases). The J call may not be correct, given that the DNA end is closer to TRBJ2-7. The CDR3 is made up of 16 amino acids. Germline lookup yields CDR1 LGHNA and CDR2 YSLEER. The chain's CDR3 is CASSLKGEGSRHEQYF. In nucleotides, the CDR3 is TGCGCCAGCAGCCTCAAAGGAGAGGGAAGTCGACACGAGCAGTACTTC.

This clonotype has just a few counts. The CDR3 sequence: CASSQVLTGQKAFF. CDR3 nucleotide sequence: TGTGCCAGCAGCCAAGTCCTGACAGGCCAGAAAGCTTTCTTT. This rearrangement joins TRBV4-2 to TRBJ1-1, with D possibly matching TRBD1 (6 bases). The CDR3 runs 14 residues. The ends were cut back, 1 base at V and 9 bases at J, with 15 bases in the middle. From germline, CDR1 is LGHNA and CDR2 YNFKEQ.

The chain links TRBV20-1 to TRBJ2-5; 7 positions match TRBD2. V lost 6 bases, J lost 0 bases, and 7 bases stayed unmatched. Germline V lookup: CDR1 DFQATT, CDR2 SNEGSKA (reference sequence). The CDR3 has 14 residues. The CDR3 bases are TGCAGTGCCGCGGGGCGGGGGTACCAAGAGACCCAGTACTTC. Protein sequence: CSAAGRGYQETQYF.

This chain links TRBV29-1 with TRBJ2-1; maybe TRBD1 (5 bases). The V gene lost 3 bases and the J gene lost 10 bases, with 10 bases spanning the gap. From germline, CDR1 is SQVTM and CDR2 ANQGSEA. The CDR3 consists of 11 residues. CDR3 bases: TGCAGCGTTGACAGGGTCTACGAGCAGTTCTTC. It is translated as CSVDRVYEQFF.

J is TRBJ2-7 and V is TRBV6-5; D may be TRBD2 (6 bases). Germline V gene sequence: CDR1 MNHEY, CDR2 SVGAGI. This CDR3 is built from 17 residues. The V end lost 0 bases, the J end lost 2 bases, and 17 bases lay between the germline ends. CDR3 nucleotide sequence: TGTGCCAGCAGTTACTCGTCGGGAGAAAAAGAACCCTACGAGCAGTACTTC. This translates into CASSYSSGEKEPYEQYF.

This clonotype occurred a few times. The chain carries TRBV28 and TRBJ2-7, with 7 positions matching TRBD1. There are 13 residues in the CDR3. With 11 bases clipped from V and 6 bases from J, the junction kept 13 bases outside the gene matches. CDR1 and CDR2 (germline): MDHEN, SYDVKM. CDR3 DNA sequence: TGTGCCGGATTCGACAGGGATACGGGCGAGCAGTACTTC. Encoded protein: CAGFDRDTGEQYF.

The V gene is TRBV30, the J gene TRBJ2-3; 10 nucleotides align to TRBD2. The CDR3 consists of 14 residues. CDR1 is GTSNPN, CDR2 SVGIG, per germline (reference sequence). The ends lost 6 bases at V and 3 bases at J; junction bases unmatched: 6. This chain's CDR3 is CACSLAGGTDTQYF. The CDR3 nucleotides read TGTGCCTGCTCCTTAGCGGGGGGAACAGATACGCAGTATTTT. The complete variable domain, with remaining parts taken from reference TRBV30 and TRBJ2-3, reads SQTIHQWPATLVQPVGSPLSLECTVEGTSNPNLYWYRQAAGRGLQLLFYSVGIGQISSEVPQNLSASRPQDRQFILSSKKLLLSDSGFYLCACSLAGGTDTQYFGPGTRLTVL.

This clonotype was counted between two and nine times. The chain has TRBV7-2 and TRBJ2-5; 9 bases match TRBD1. The germline CDR1 and CDR2 sequences are SGHTA and FQGNSA. The trim removed 6 bases at V and 5 bases at J, leaving 4 bases unmatched. This CDR3 has 13 amino acids. The CDR3 nucleotides read TGTGCCAGCAGAGATGACAGGGGGGAGACCCAGTACTTC. Residues: CASRDDRGETQYF.

This clonotype was observed a few times. The genes are TRBV6-1 and TRBJ2-3; maybe TRBD2 (6 bases). Germline values: CDR1 MNHNS, CDR2 SASEGT. The ends were cut back, 7 bases at V and 5 bases at J, with 16 bases in the middle. The CDR3 covers 14 residues. CDR3 sequence: CASTKWRGIDTQYF. The DNA for the CDR3 is TGTGCCAGCACCAAATGGCGGGGTATAGATACGCAGTATTTT.

Remarks on this clonotype: The germline gene is not matched at one end of the junction; a read error may be the cause. The chain couples TRBV27 to TRBJ1-5; perhaps TRBD1 as D (5 bases). Germline V gene data show CDR1 as MNHEY and CDR2 as SMNVEV (reference sequence). The CDR3 consists of 17 residues. The CDR3 region has the DNA TGTACCAGCAGAGCCTGGGGGAGGCTAAATGGCAATCAGCCCCAGCATTTT. Translation: CTSRAWGRLNGNQPQHF.

The V and J genes are TRBV15 and TRBJ2-6; a possible D gene is TRBD1 (6 bases). Deletions cut 6 bases from V and 0 bases from J, with 24 bases between. The CDR3 is made up of 20 amino acids. CDR1 and CDR2 from the germline V gene are LNHNV and YYDKDF (reference sequence). CDR3 in amino acids: CATRSDRGRGGTSGANVLTF. In DNA form, the CDR3 reads TGTGCCACCAGATCGGACAGAGGAAGGGGTGGGACCTCTGGGGCCAACGTCCTGACTTTC.

The genes are TRBV27 and TRBJ2-7; 9 bases are a match to TRBD1. The CDR3 is made up of 16 amino acids. After removal of 6 bases from V and 3 bases from J, the junction contained 12 bases not matched to a gene. CDR1 MNHEY and CDR2 SMNVEV come from the germline V gene (reference sequence). CDR3 sequence: CASRKNKGQGGYEQYF. In DNA form, the CDR3 reads TGTGCCAGCAGAAAAAACAAGGGACAGGGAGGCTACGAGCAGTACTTC.

This clonotype was detected only once. The rearrangement links TRBV29-1 to TRBJ1-2, with 8 bases identical to TRBD1. Germline trimming cut 6 bases from V and 4 bases from J; bases unmatched to any gene: 7. This CDR3 spans 13 amino acids. Germline CDR1 and CDR2: SQVTM and ANQGSEA. The CDR3 sequence is CSVTNDRGYGYTF. As DNA, the CDR3 is TGCAGCGTCACAAATGACAGGGGCTATGGCTACACCTTC.

The chain combines TRBV11-2 with TRBJ2-7, with 9 nucleotides matching TRBD1. The germline gives CDR1 SGHAT, CDR2 FQNNGV. There are 16 residues in the CDR3. With V trimmed by 0 bases and J by 7 bases, 10 bases remained unmatched. CDR3 sequence reads: CASSLEGGQGIGEQYF. The CDR3 nucleotides read TGTGCCAGCAGCTTAGAGGGAGGACAGGGGATAGGGGAGCAGTACTTC.

This clonotype has more than one count but fewer than ten. The rearrangement uses TRBV11-1 and TRBJ2-5; D gene uncertain. The CDR3 loop spans 16 amino acids. Germline CDR1 is SGHAT and CDR2 is FQDESV (reference sequence). V dropped 5 bases and J dropped 4 bases, with 20 bases sitting between them. This chain's CDR3 is CASSPSLLRHPETQYF. Written as DNA, the CDR3 is TGTGCCAGCAGCCCGAGTCTCCTCAGACACCCAGAGACCCAGTACTTC.